This T cell receptor beta chain was found in a study of blood T cells in healthy people across ages. General study findings and limits: Shifts in expanded clonotypes may have been confounded by donor CMV status, which was unknown.

V lost 6 bases, J lost 4 bases, and 15 bases lay in between. The CDR3 sequence is 14 residues long. Germline V gene lookup returns CDR1 MDHEN and CDR2 SYDVKM. Combining a sample-barcoded 5' primer with a J-beta primer mix, a second PCR ran for roughly 6 to 12 cycles. A 12-random-nucleotide template-switch adaptor tagged each cDNA molecule. Each CDR3 protein is one row after TCRdb ran MiXCR on the 5' RACE reads. The sample includes hundreds of thousands of distinct CDR3 sequences, about 34% of them seen just once. About this clonotype itself: Antigen specificity is unknown.

The rearrangement links TRBV28 to TRBJ1-1, with D perhaps matching TRBD1 (5 bases). The sequence derives from a young man in good health. The specimen sequenced was blood. The chain's CDR3 is CASSPPRTITEAFF. CDR3 coding DNA: TGTGCCAGCAGCCCACCACGGACAATCACTGAAGCTTTCTTT. The full variable domain, completed using reference TRBV28 and TRBJ1-1, is DVKVTQSSRYLVKRTGEKVFLECVQDMDHENMFWYRQDPGLGLRLIYFSYDVKMKEKGDIPEGYSVSREKKERFSLILESASTNQTSMYLCASSPPRTITEAFFGQGTRLTVV.